A single sample is the source of the 21 T cell receptor beta chains below, sequenced in a study of blood T cell repertoires in COVID-19. The assay was immunoSEQ multiplex PCR, and TCRdb's table has in-frame clones only and misses some. The table has over 65,000 clones, 88% seen once. Sequencing was performed on peripheral blood. The source of these receptors is a woman between 55 and 75 years old with acute or convalescent COVID-19.

This chain uses TRBV27 with TRBJ2-3; possibly TRBD1 for D (5 bases). Germline V gives CDR1 MNHEY, CDR2 SMNVEV (reference sequence). The CDR3 loop spans 16 amino acids. The V and J ends lost 6 bases and 0 bases respectively, with 16 bases between them. CDR3 sequence reads: CASSRTAGFSTDTQYF. The CDR3 DNA sequence: TGTGCCAGCAGCCGAACCGCAGGGTTTAGCACAGATACGCAGTATTTT.

The chain links TRBV6-5 to TRBJ1-5; weak D call: TRBD1 (6 bases). Germline V gene data show CDR1 as MNHEY and CDR2 as SVGAGI. This CDR3 is 14 amino acids long. V was clipped by 6 bases and J by 2 bases, with 11 bases between them. CDR3 in DNA: TGTGCCAGCAGCGGGAGGGGGGGCAATCAGCCCCAGCATTTT. This translates into CASSGRGGNQPQHF.

In its sample, this clone was seen once. The chain combines TRBV30 with TRBJ2-5; D may be TRBD1 (5 bases). Trimming removed 2 bases at V and 4 bases at J, with 8 bases between. Germline values: CDR1 GTSNPN, CDR2 SVGIG (reference sequence). The CDR3 runs 12 residues. The CDR3 DNA reads TGTGCCTGGAGTACGCAGGGAGAGACCCAGTACTTC. It codes for CAWSTQGETQYF.

This clone appeared a few times. V usage is TRBV5-1 and J usage is TRBJ1-2; 12 bases match TRBD1. After removal of 4 bases from V and 3 bases from J, the junction contained 13 bases not matched to a gene. Germline V gene lookup returns CDR1 SGHRS and CDR2 YFSETQ. This CDR3 is built from 18 residues. The DNA of the CDR3 is TGCGCCAGCAGCGGTGCGGGACAGGGGGCTCTCGGTGACTATGGCTACACCTTC. The encoded protein is CASSGAGQGALGDYGYTF.

The J gene is TRBJ1-1, the V gene TRBV11-3, with 7 bases that match TRBD1. Unmatched junction bases numbered 3, after V lost 4 bases and J lost 4 bases. The CDR3 length is 13 residues. The V gene's germline CDR1 is SGHNT and CDR2 YENEEA. The CDR3 is CASSSQGSTEAFF. The CDR3 DNA follows: TGTGCCAGCAGCTCACAGGGGTCCACTGAAGCTTTCTTT.

The V gene is TRBV2, the J gene TRBJ1-1; D not certain. In germline, CDR1 is SNHLY, CDR2 FYNNEI. The CDR3 is 13 amino acids. Trimming pared 4 bases from V and 0 bases from J, leaving 6 bases between. The CDR3 here is CASSGQMNTEAFF. Written as DNA, the CDR3 is TGTGCCAGCAGTGGGCAGATGAACACTGAAGCTTTCTTT.

The CDR3 DNA reads as TGTGCCAGTAGTATGGGGACAATTCAAGAGACCCAGTACTTC. This sequence encodes CASSMGTIQETQYF. The gene calls are TRBV19 and TRBJ2-5; possibly TRBD1 for D (6 bases). V shed 3 bases and J shed 2 bases, with 10 bases lying between them. The length of the CDR3 is 14 residues. Germline V gene data show CDR1 as LNHDA and CDR2 as SQIVND (reference sequence).

In the case of this clone: Other DNA sequences in this specimen translate into the identical CDR3. This chain connects TRBV6-5 to TRBJ1-2; 7 nucleotides match TRBD1. The junction had 7 bases not matched to a gene; V was cut back by 4 bases and J by 5 bases. The CDR3 consists of 14 residues. CDR1 is MNHEY and CDR2 is SVGAGI in the germline V gene. The CDR3 loop is CASSLTGSSYGYTF. The CDR3 bases are TGTGCCAGCAGTTTGACAGGGTCCTCTTATGGCTACACCTTC.

The CDR3 nucleotides read TGCGCCAGCAGCCAAGATTGGGGAACTAGCGGACCGAACAATGAGCAGTTCTTC. Residues: CASSQDWGTSGPNNEQFF. The chain combines TRBV4-3 with TRBJ2-1; the match to TRBD2 covers 8 bases. The ends lost 0 bases at V and 5 bases at J; junction bases unmatched: 12. CDR3 size: 18 residues. Germline values: CDR1 LGHNA, CDR2 YSLEER.

Worth noting for this clone: Other DNA sequences in the sample encode the same CDR3. This rearrangement joins TRBV5-1 to TRBJ1-5, with D perhaps TRBD1 (5 bases). The CDR3 has 15 amino acids. Germline lookup yields CDR1 SGHRS and CDR2 YFSETQ. V was shortened by 0 bases and J by 1 base, with 8 bases between the two germline ends. In DNA, the CDR3 is TGCGCCAGCAGCTTGGCCGGGGGAAGCAATCAGCCCCAGCATTTT. Translation: CASSLAGGSNQPQHF.

This clone was observed a single time. The V and J genes are TRBV2 and TRBJ2-7, with a possible D match to TRBD1 (6 bases). This CDR3 is built from 13 residues. In germline, CDR1 is SNHLY, CDR2 FYNNEI. Trimming took off 0 bases at V and 5 bases at J, with 8 bases between the two ends. The CDR3 DNA sequence: TGTGCCAGCAGTGAAGCGGGACACAACGAGCAGTACGTC. Protein sequence: CASSEAGHNEQYV.

This chain connects TRBV5-1 to TRBJ1-3, with D maybe TRBD1 (5 bases). The CDR3 sequence is 14 residues long. Germline CDR1 reads SGHRS; CDR2 reads YFSETQ. Trimming left V 4 bases short and J 8 bases short, with 16 bases between. DNA for the CDR3: TGCGCCAGCAGCCCTACAGGCCTTTCGGACACCATATATTTT. Translating gives CASSPTGLSDTIYF.

The chain joins TRBV7-6 to TRBJ1-6, with D perhaps matching TRBD1 (6 bases). Germline lookup yields CDR1 SGHVS and CDR2 FNYEAQ. Trimming pared 2 bases from V and 8 bases from J, leaving 22 bases between. The CDR3 totals 18 residues. CDR3 region: CASSLFPDSRGTDSPLHF. The CDR3 DNA reads TGTGCCAGCAGCTTATTCCCCGACAGTAGGGGGACGGATTCACCCCTCCACTTT.

This chain connects TRBV19 to TRBJ2-1, with a tentative D call TRBD2 (5 bases). Germline V gene data show CDR1 as LNHDA and CDR2 as SQIVND (reference sequence). V shed 6 bases and J shed 8 bases, with 17 bases lying between them. This CDR3 has 14 residues. CDR3 nucleotides: TGTGCCAGTAGGATACAATCCCTCGGGGATGAGCAGTTCTTC. This translates into CASRIQSLGDEQFF. Full variable domain (outside the CDR3, taken from reference TRBV19 and TRBJ2-1): DGGITQSPKYLFRKEGQNVTLSCEQNLNHDAMYWYRQDPGQGLRLIYYSQIVNDFQKGDIAEGYSVSREKKESFPLTVTSAQKNPTAFYLCASRIQSLGDEQFFGPGTRLTVL.

Comment on this clone: Distinct nucleotide sequences in the sample also encode this CDR3. The rearrangement uses TRBV9 and TRBJ1-6, with TRBD1 matching 8 bases. Germline-derived CDR1 and CDR2 are SGDLS and YYNGEE. Germline trimming cut 3 bases from V and 9 bases from J; bases unmatched to any gene: 8. The CDR3 consists of 15 residues. Here the CDR3 reads CASSDGQGNGSPLHF. The CDR3 DNA reads as TGTGCCAGCAGCGACGGACAGGGCAATGGTTCACCCCTCCACTTT.

The chain's CDR3 is CASRDETDSTDTQYF. CDR3 sequence (DNA): TGTGCCAGCAGAGATGAGACAGACAGCACAGATACGCAGTATTTT. The V and J genes are TRBV6-5 and TRBJ2-3; tentative D call: TRBD1 (5 bases). Trimming cost V 6 bases and J 0 bases, with 13 bases left between them. The CDR3 totals 15 residues. The germline V gene encodes CDR1 MNHEY and CDR2 SVGAGI.

The chain links TRBV6-4 to TRBJ1-5; possible D gene TRBD1, 6 bases. The germline gives CDR1 MRHNA, CDR2 SNTAGT. V was clipped by 8 bases and J by 3 bases, with 17 bases between them. The CDR3 is 15 amino acids. CDR3 protein: CASSPSGQFNQPQHF. The CDR3 DNA is TGTGCCAGCTCTCCCTCAGGACAGTTCAATCAGCCCCAGCATTTT.

The chain carries TRBV3-1 (or the pseudogene TRBV3-2) and TRBJ2-1, with unresolved D. Looked up from germline, CDR1 is LGHDT and CDR2 is YNNKEL (reference sequence). Trimming shortened V by 1 base and J by 6 bases, and 10 bases separated the two germline ends. This CDR3 is 14 amino acids long. The CDR3 region is CASSQVPLSNEQFF. In nucleotides, the CDR3 is TGTGCCAGCAGCCAAGTCCCCCTGAGCAATGAGCAGTTCTTC.

In this sample, this clone turned up once. CDR3 DNA sequence: TGTGCCAGCAGTTCGATAACAGGGGGCCGGGACACCGGGGAGCTGTTTTTT. This encodes CASSSITGGRDTGELFF. This sequence joins TRBV27 and TRBJ2-2, with 9 bases aligning to TRBD1. Germline lookup yields CDR1 MNHEY and CDR2 SMNVEV (reference sequence). Trimming removed 4 bases from V and 3 bases from J; junction bases left unmatched: 9. The CDR3 has 17 amino acids.

J is TRBJ2-3 and V is TRBV10-3; D is perhaps TRBD2 (6 bases). The V end was cut by 3 bases, the J end by 6 bases, with 13 bases between. Germline-derived CDR1 and CDR2 are ENHRY and SYGVKD. This CDR3 spans 14 amino acids. Here the CDR3 reads CAISDAAEGDTQYF. In DNA, the CDR3 is TGTGCCATCAGTGATGCAGCGGAGGGTGATACGCAGTATTTT.

The chain employs TRBV7-2 and TRBJ2-3; 7 bases line up with TRBD2. The CDR3 loop spans 16 amino acids. Germline V CDR1 and CDR2: SGHTA, FQGNSA. Trimming removed 5 bases from V and 2 bases from J; junction bases left unmatched: 10. CDR3 DNA: TGTGCCAGCAGCGGGCCGGGACTACCTTCCACAGATACGCAGTATTTT. Translated, it gives CASSGPGLPSTDTQYF.